The 5 T cell receptor beta chains reported below all come from one sample, sequenced in a study of CD8 T cells in Susac syndrome. With random hexamers, about 0.45 to 1 ug RNA was reverse transcribed. Using its own MiXCR run on the immunoSEQ multiplex PCR reads, TCRdb lists one record per CDR3 protein. The sample has more than 130,000 distinct CDR3 sequences, around 94% seen once. The sample taken for sequencing was CD8+ T cells from PBMCs. These receptors were obtained from a human donor in good health.

This clonotype appeared a single time. The CDR3 loop reads CSVASAYEQYF. The CDR3 region has the DNA TGCAGCGTCGCTTCGGCATACGAGCAGTACTTC. The J gene is TRBJ2-7, the V gene TRBV29-1, with no clear D. CDR3 length equals 11 residues. Germline assignment: CDR1 SQVTM and CDR2 ANQGSEA. V lost 6 bases and J lost 4, with 10 bases in between.

This clonotype was detected only once. The rearrangement links TRBV29-1 to TRBJ2-7; the D is unclear. The length of the CDR3 is 13 residues. Trimming stripped 4 bases from V and 5 bases from J, with 15 bases between. Per the germline V gene, CDR1 is SQVTM and CDR2 is ANQGSEA. In DNA form, the CDR3 reads TGCAGCGTTGCCACGGGTAGTGTGAACGAGCAGTACTTC. Residues: CSVATGSVNEQYF.

The V call is TRBV28, the J call TRBJ1-5, with a tentative D call TRBD1 (6 bases). The CDR3 contains 14 residues. Germline V CDR1 and CDR2: MDHEN, SYDVKM. V was pared by 1 base and J by 8 bases, with 12 bases between. The CDR3 protein is CASSLFTGREPQHF. As DNA, the CDR3 is TGTGCCAGCAGTTTATTTACAGGGAGGGAGCCCCAGCATTTT.

V usage is TRBV19 and J usage is TRBJ1-1; D may be TRBD1 (5 bases). Per germline, CDR1 LNHDA and CDR2 SQIVND (reference sequence). The V gene lost 3 bases and the J gene lost 4 bases, with 9 bases spanning the gap. The CDR3 is 13 amino acids. The CDR3 DNA is TGTGCCAGTAGTATCGCAGGGCCCACTGAAGCTTTCTTT. Amino acid sequence: CASSIAGPTEAFF.

V usage is TRBV19 and J usage is TRBJ1-1, with D unclear. V was clipped by 5 bases and J by 1 base, with 5 bases between them. CDR1 LNHDA and CDR2 SQIVND come from the germline V gene (reference sequence). The CDR3 runs 12 residues. The CDR3 region has the DNA TGTGCCAGTAGTGAATGGAACACTGAAGCTTTCTTT. It specifies CASSEWNTEAFF.